This passage covers 14 T cell receptor beta chains from one sample sequenced in a study of shared clonotypes between healthy human individuals. Sequenced by immunoSEQ multiplex PCR; TCRdb stores in-frame clones only, minus some. The sample records around 2,000,000 clones, 90% to 95% being singletons. Sequencing was done on a sample of naive CD4+ T cells sorted from blood. Noted subset: CD45RA+ positively selected. These receptors originate from a man aged 18 to 30 in good health.

The rearrangement uses TRBV9 and TRBJ1-1; D is perhaps TRBD1 (5 bases). Germline CDR1 SGDLS, CDR2 YYNGEE. Trimming pared 7 bases from V and 1 base from J, leaving 11 bases between. The CDR3 is 13 residues long. CDR3 sequence: CASGAGPNTEAFF. The CDR3, as DNA: TGTGCCAGCGGGGCCGGACCGAACACTGAAGCTTTCTTT.

The chain has TRBV5-1 and TRBJ1-1; 10 bases agree with TRBD1. The V gene's germline CDR1 is SGHRS and CDR2 YFSETQ. The V and J ends lost 4 bases and 3 bases, in that order; junction bases with no gene match: 6. The CDR3 covers 15 residues. The CDR3 coding sequence is TGCGCCAGCAGCGGACAGGGGGGAGAGGACACTGAAGCTTTCTTT. Translation: CASSGQGGEDTEAFF.

This chain uses TRBV2 with TRBJ2-7; 7 bases line up with TRBD2. Germline CDR1 SNHLY, CDR2 FYNNEI. V shed 6 bases, J shed 1 base, and the junction held 21 bases outside the gene matches. This CDR3 is 19 amino acids long. The CDR3 reads CASRSESPPPGGSSYEQYF. In nucleotides, the CDR3 is TGTGCCAGCAGGAGTGAAAGTCCCCCCCCAGGCGGGAGTTCCTACGAGCAGTACTTC.

The count of this clone is one. This chain connects TRBV10-3 to TRBJ2-1; 10 nucleotides agree with TRBD2. Germline-derived CDR1 and CDR2 are ENHRY and SYGVKD. The CDR3 is 15 residues long. After removal of 5 bases from V and 5 bases from J, the junction contained 6 bases not matched to a gene. In nucleotides, the CDR3 is TGTGCCATCAGTTTCATAGCGGGAGGAGACAATGAGCAGTTCTTC. It encodes CAISFIAGGDNEQFF.

Note on this clone: In the same sample, other DNA sequences code for this CDR3. The V call is TRBV29-1, the J call TRBJ2-3; no firm D call. Trimming stripped 1 base from V and 1 base from J, with 6 bases between. The V gene's germline CDR1 is SQVTM and CDR2 ANQGSEA. The CDR3 loop spans 13 amino acids. The CDR3 DNA reads TGCAGCGTTGAAGCTGGAGGCACAGATACGCAGTATTTT. Translation: CSVEAGGTDTQYF.

The rearrangement links TRBV7-2 to TRBJ1-2; 7 bases agree with TRBD1. Germline CDR1 is SGHTA and CDR2 is FQGNSA. With 6 bases clipped from V and 7 bases from J, the junction kept 8 bases outside the gene matches. The CDR3 covers 13 residues. The CDR3, as DNA: TGTGCCAGCAGTCGTCGACAGGGAGTTGGCTACACCTTC. Its translation is CASSRRQGVGYTF.

The chain has TRBV6-1 and TRBJ2-7; D is perhaps TRBD1 or TRBD2 (5 bases each). Trimming removed 1 base from V and 3 bases from J, with 13 bases in between. CDR1 is MNHNS, CDR2 SASEGT, per germline. The CDR3 contains 15 residues. The CDR3 region is CASSEGGVNFYEQYF. CDR3 sequence (DNA): TGTGCCAGCAGTGAAGGAGGGGTCAATTTCTACGAGCAGTACTTC.

CDR3 amino acids: CASSTLQGNTEAFF. The CDR3 nucleotides read TGTGCCAGCAGTACACTACAGGGAAACACTGAAGCTTTCTTT. V is TRBV6-5 and J is TRBJ1-1; D is perhaps TRBD1 (6 bases). The germline V gene encodes CDR1 MNHEY and CDR2 SVGAGI. Trimming pared 5 bases from V and 2 bases from J, leaving 12 bases between. This CDR3 comprises 14 residues.

This clone was seen only once. J is TRBJ1-1 and V is TRBV19, with D perhaps matching TRBD1 (6 bases). V was trimmed by 4 bases and J by 1 base, leaving 10 bases between them. The CDR3 contains 14 residues. Germline loops: CDR1 LNHDA, CDR2 SQIVND (reference sequence). The CDR3 DNA follows: TGTGCCAGTAGTACACAACAGGGGAACACTGAAGCTTTCTTT. Amino acids: CASSTQQGNTEAFF.

This chain links TRBV4-1 with TRBJ1-5; possible D gene TRBD1, 5 bases. Per germline, CDR1 MGHRA and CDR2 YSYEKL. Trimming shortened V by 1 base and J by 2 bases, and 9 bases separated the two germline ends. This CDR3 contains 15 residues. The DNA for the CDR3 is TGCGCCAGCAGCCAAGTCGGAGGGGGCAATCAGCCCCAGCATTTT. Protein: CASSQVGGGNQPQHF.

This chain uses TRBV9 with TRBJ2-3, with unresolved D. Germline CDR1 SGDLS, CDR2 YYNGEE. This CDR3 has 15 amino acids. V lost 1 base to trimming and J lost 2 bases, with 11 bases between them. The CDR3 coding sequence is TGTGCCAGCAGCGTATCCCCCTCCTACACAGATACGCAGTATTTT. Its protein product is CASSVSPSYTDTQYF.

This clone came up once. The J gene is TRBJ1-5, the V gene TRBV18; 9 nucleotides line up with TRBD1. V shed 3 bases and J 4 bases; nucleotides not matched to a gene: 7. CDR3 length: 16 amino acids. The V gene's germline CDR1 is KGHSH and CDR2 LQKENI. The CDR3 loop is CASSPLGTGLNQPQHF. For the CDR3, the DNA is TGTGCCAGCTCACCTTTGGGGACAGGGTTAAATCAGCCCCAGCATTTT.

The chain links TRBV5-4 to TRBJ2-3; TRBD2 is a possible D gene (5 bases). This CDR3 contains 14 residues. The V gene lost 4 bases and the J gene lost 2 bases, with 11 bases spanning the gap. Looked up from germline, CDR1 is SGHNT and CDR2 is YYREEE (reference sequence). The CDR3: CASSPDSLTDTQYF. CDR3 coding DNA: TGTGCCAGCAGCCCGGACTCCCTCACAGATACGCAGTATTTT.

V is TRBV10-2 and J is TRBJ2-2; no clear D gene. V was cut by 4 bases and J by 2 bases, with 8 bases left in between. This CDR3 contains 14 residues. Germline CDR1 reads WSHSY; CDR2 reads SAAADI. CDR3 sequence: CASSGQTNTGELFF. CDR3 sequence (DNA): TGCGCCAGCAGTGGGCAGACTAACACCGGGGAGCTGTTTTTT.